The 8 T cell receptor beta chains below come from one sample, sequenced in a study of T cell repertoires in cytomegalovirus infection. No antigen is known for these receptors. TCRdb called the reads again in MiXCR, with one record for every CDR3 protein. The sample holds about 500,000 distinct CDR3 sequences, 25% to 35% seen once. This specimen consisted of cultured PBMCs, obtained from culture after CMV antigen stimulation. The receptors stem from a human donor in good health (CMV status not recorded). Some clones in this sample may be carry-over from other donors' samples.

The chain combines TRBV27 with TRBJ1-2; perhaps TRBD1 as D (5 bases). CDR3 size: 15 residues. Germline-derived CDR1 and CDR2 are MNHEY and SMNVEV (reference sequence). V was clipped by 6 bases and J by 4 bases, with 18 bases between them. CDR3 protein: CASSPDGGALYGYTF. CDR3 bases: TGTGCCAGCAGCCCCGACGGGGGAGCTCTCTATGGCTACACCTTC.

CDR3 nucleotide sequence: TGTGCCAGCAGCTGGGGGCGCGGAAGAAACTCTGGAAACACCATATATTTT. This sequence encodes CASSWGRGRNSGNTIYF. V and J are TRBV11-2 and TRBJ1-3; D is perhaps TRBD1 (6 bases). Germline CDR1 is SGHAT and CDR2 is FQNNGV. The CDR3 extends over 17 amino acids. V lost 4 bases and J 0 bases, leaving 16 bases between the germline ends.

V gene TRBV6-1 combines with J gene TRBJ2-5; no reliable D call. V was pared by 5 bases and J by 1 base, with 11 bases between. This CDR3 is 14 amino acids long. Germline loops: CDR1 MNHNS, CDR2 SASEGT. The CDR3 DNA follows: TGTGCCAGCAGTTACCGCCCCCTCCAAGAGACCCAGTACTTC. It is translated as CASSYRPLQETQYF.

The CDR3 DNA sequence: TGTGCCAGCAGCCAGGCGGCGGGACACATCTATGGCTACACCTTC. It encodes CASSQAAGHIYGYTF. The V gene is TRBV3-1, the J gene TRBJ1-2; D possibly corresponds to TRBD1 (6 bases). The CDR3 is 15 residues long. The V gene's germline CDR1 is LGHDT and CDR2 YNNKEL (reference sequence). Trimming took off 3 bases at V and 4 bases at J, with 15 bases between the two ends.

The chain joins TRBV15 to TRBJ1-1, with TRBD1 identical over 8 bases. The V and J ends lost 0 bases and 6 bases, in that order; junction bases with no gene match: 6. CDR3 length: 15 amino acids. In germline, CDR1 is LNHNV, CDR2 YYDKDF (reference sequence). The DNA for the CDR3 is TGTGCCACCAGCAGAGAGGCAGGGGGCTTGTCTGAAGCTTTCTTT. Amino acid sequence: CATSREAGGLSEAFF.

This clonotype occurred many times. The V gene is TRBV7-2, the J gene TRBJ2-2; the match to TRBD2 covers 13 bases. The CDR3 is 16 residues long. V lost 5 bases and J lost 7; bases outside the gene matches: 7. The germline gives CDR1 SGHTA, CDR2 FQGNSA. CDR3 loop: CASSPPGLAGFGELFF. Here the CDR3 DNA reads TGTGCCAGCAGCCCTCCGGGACTAGCGGGATTCGGGGAGCTGTTTTTT.

This clonotype was counted between two and nine times. The chain has TRBV5-1 and TRBJ2-3; D gene ambiguous. From germline, CDR1 is SGHRS and CDR2 YFSETQ. The V end lost 4 bases, the J end lost 3 bases, and 18 bases lay between the germline ends. CDR3 length equals 16 residues. The CDR3, as DNA: TGCGCCAGCAGCCCCCCGTTGGAGCCTGGAACAGATACGCAGTATTTT. It specifies CASSPPLEPGTDTQYF.

This clonotype was found a few times. V and J are TRBV6-2 or TRBV6-3 and TRBJ1-1; 8 bases agree with TRBD1. Germline values: CDR1 MNHEY, CDR2 SVGEGT. Unmatched junction bases numbered 14, after V lost 6 bases and J lost 11 bases. The CDR3 covers 14 residues. Here the CDR3 DNA reads TGTGCCAGCAGGCCGACAGGGGTCACGGGGGATGCTTTCTTT. This gives the protein CASRPTGVTGDAFF.